Listed below are T cell receptor beta chains from one sample, sequenced in a study of CD8+ T cells in alopecia areata. TCRdb's table, derived via immunoSEQ multiplex PCR, lists solely in-frame clones and lacks some. Of 95,000 to 150,000 clones listed, roughly 50% were seen once; the top ten hold roughly 10%. The sample was NKG2D-low CD8+ T cells sorted from blood. The receptor set was obtained from a human donor with alopecia areata. CDR3s include the opening cysteine and the closing phenylalanine or tryptophan. D genes are given only for firm matches. Some rows mark clone size as missing; the rest say once, few, many or name a class of expanded clone.

j_gene,v_gene,abundance,d_gene,CDR3aa,CDR3nt
TRBJ2-7,TRBV30,-,-,CAWLRTGHGGYEQYF,TGTGCCTGGTTACGAACGGGCCATGGAGGATACGAGCAGTACTTC
TRBJ2-1,TRBV27,-,TRBD2,CASGRTSDSSYNEQFF,TGTGCCAGCGGCCGTACTAGCGACAGCTCCTACAATGAGCAGTTCTTC
TRBJ1-4,TRBV30,-,-,CAWDYGEKLFF,TGTGCCTGGGATTATGGTGAAAAACTGTTTTTT
TRBJ1-4,TRBV2,-,-,CASTTGQSNEKLFF,TGTGCCAGCACCACAGGGCAGTCCAATGAAAAACTGTTTTTT
TRBJ1-2,TRBV13,once,-,CASSLALYGYTF,TGTGCCAGCAGCTTAGCCTTGTATGGCTACACCTTC
TRBJ1-3,TRBV30,-,-,CAWRTGRGGSGNTIYF,TGTGCCTGGCGGACCGGGAGAGGCGGCTCTGGAAACACCATATATTTT
TRBJ2-7,TRBV6-5,few,-,CASSLNPAVDEQYF,TGTGCCAGCAGCCTTAACCCGGCAGTGGACGAGCAGTACTTC
TRBJ1-1,TRBV5-1,-,TRBD1,CASSLAGTGESLGAFF,TGCGCCAGCAGCTTGGCCGGGACAGGGGAGAGTTTAGGTGCTTTCTTT
TRBJ2-3,TRBV29-1,few,-,CSGAAGTDTQYF,TGCAGCGGAGCGGCTGGCACAGATACGCAGTATTTT
TRBJ1-1,TRBV29-1,-,-,CSVEQENTEAFF,TGCAGCGTTGAACAGGAAAACACTGAAGCTTTCTTT
TRBJ2-6,TRBV7-8,-,-,CASSPPLSGANVLTF,TGTGCCAGCAGCCCACCGCTCTCTGGGGCCAACGTCCTGACTTTC
TRBJ1-6,TRBV29-1,-,-,CSVADTQPSPLHF,TGCAGCGTTGCGGACACGCAGCCTTCACCCCTCCACTTT
TRBJ2-5,TRBV11-2,-,-,CASSAVEGQETQYF,TGTGCCAGCAGTGCCGTGGAGGGGCAAGAGACCCAGTACTTC
TRBJ1-2,TRBV25-1,once,TRBD1,CATIDRDYGYTF,TGTGCCACTATAGACAGGGACTATGGCTACACCTTC
TRBJ2-2,TRBV30,-,TRBD2,CAWRLAGAHTGELFF,TGTGCCTGGAGACTAGCGGGGGCGCACACCGGGGAGCTGTTTTTT
TRBJ2-7,TRBV29-1,few,TRBD1,CSVDHRGNEQYF,TGCAGCGTTGACCACAGGGGCAACGAGCAGTACTTC
TRBJ2-6,TRBV29-1,few,TRBD1,CSVSTGGASGANVLTF,TGCAGCGTTTCGACAGGGGGCGCTTCTGGGGCCAACGTCCTGACTTTC
TRBJ2-2,TRBV29-1,-,-,CSVEAGVTGELFF,TGCAGCGTTGAAGCAGGAGTTACCGGGGAGCTGTTTTTT
TRBJ2-1,TRBV7-9,few,TRBD2,CASSALAGSSYNEQFF,TGTGCCAGCAGCGCCTTAGCGGGAAGCTCCTACAATGAGCAGTTCTTC
TRBJ2-1,TRBV28,-,-,CASSPGTLSYNEQFF,TGTGCCAGCAGTCCCGGGACTCTATCCTACAATGAGCAGTTCTTC
TRBJ1-2,TRBV30,-,-,CAWSSTYYTF,TGTGCCTGGAGTTCCACGTACTACACCTTC
TRBJ2-1,TRBV29-1,-,TRBD2,CSVASGSALTYNEQFF,TGCAGCGTTGCTAGCGGGAGTGCTCTAACCTACAATGAGCAGTTCTTC
TRBJ2-3,TRBV28,few,-,CASSLVGYTDTQYF,TGTGCCAGCAGCCTGGTTGGGTACACAGATACGCAGTATTTT
TRBJ2-1,TRBV6-4,few,TRBD2,CASSDRAGSYNEQFF,TGTGCCAGCAGTGACAGAGCGGGGTCCTACAATGAGCAGTTCTTC
TRBJ2-7,TRBV4-1,-,-,CASSHPSGSASYEQYF,TGCGCCAGCAGCCACCCCAGCGGGTCTGCCTCCTACGAGCAGTACTTC
TRBJ2-1,TRBV30,few,-,CAWTLTQINNEQFF,TGTGCCTGGACTCTGACGCAGATTAACAATGAGCAGTTCTTC
TRBJ1-3,TRBV30,-,-,CAREEGGNTIYF,TGTGCCCGAGAAGAAGGGGGAAACACCATATATTTT
TRBJ2-7,TRBV29-1,-,-,CSVELGYEQYF,TGCAGCGTTGAATTGGGCTACGAGCAGTACTTC
TRBJ1-2,TRBV29-1,-,-,CSVGELGGYTF,TGCAGCGTTGGGGAGCTTGGGGGCTACACCTTC
TRBJ2-7,TRBV20-1,-,-,CSARADYEQYF,TGCAGTGCTAGAGCTGACTACGAGCAGTACTTC
TRBJ2-3,TRBV5-1,once,-,CASSPESTDTQYF,TGCGCCAGCAGCCCGGAGAGCACAGATACGCAGTATTTT
TRBJ2-7,TRBV13,-,TRBD2,CASGSGGYEQYF,TGTGCCAGCGGTAGCGGGGGGTACGAGCAGTACTTC
TRBJ2-7,TRBV29-1,-,-,CSVEGQLYEQYF,TGCAGCGTTGAAGGACAGCTCTACGAGCAGTACTTC
TRBJ2-7,TRBV27,-,TRBD2,CASSPGLADQYF,TGTGCCAGCAGTCCGGGACTAGCGGATCAGTACTTC
TRBJ1-2,TRBV29-1,-,-,CSADDGAEGYTF,TGCAGCGCTGACGATGGGGCGGAGGGCTACACCTTC
TRBJ2-4,TRBV29-1,few,TRBD2,CSVSPRAGGNIQYF,TGCAGCGTTTCTCCCCGAGCGGGGGGGAACATTCAGTACTTC
TRBJ1-2,TRBV5-6,-,-,CASSPDNYGYTF,TGTGCCAGCAGCCCGGATAACTATGGCTACACCTTC
TRBJ2-7,TRBV11-2,few,TRBD1,CASSLGTVEQYF,TGTGCCAGCAGCCTAGGGACAGTCGAGCAGTACTTC
TRBJ2-7,TRBV29-1,few,TRBD2,CSFIGTSGVEQYF,TGCAGTTTTATTGGGACTAGCGGGGTCGAGCAGTACTTC
TRBJ2-7,TRBV29-1,-,-,CSVDGGYEQYF,TGCAGCGTTGATGGGGGATACGAGCAGTACTTC
TRBJ2-2,TRBV29-1,few,-,CSVPLASGELFF,TGCAGCGTTCCACTTGCGTCCGGGGAGCTGTTTTTT
TRBJ2-2,TRBV29-1,-,-,CSVVLRGQNTGELFF,TGCAGCGTTGTTCTTAGGGGACAGAACACCGGGGAGCTGTTTTTT
TRBJ1-6,TRBV29-1,-,TRBD1,CSTWTGDANSPLHF,TGCAGCACCTGGACAGGGGATGCTAATTCACCCCTCCACTTT
TRBJ2-5,TRBV14,few,-,CASSPGHEETQYF,TGTGCCAGCAGTCCGGGCCATGAAGAGACCCAGTACTTC
TRBJ1-1,TRBV29-1,-,-,CSVEGAGPPEAFF,TGCAGCGTTGAAGGGGCAGGGCCCCCTGAAGCTTTCTTT
TRBJ2-2,TRBV11-2,few,-,CASRANTGELFF,TGTGCCAGCAGGGCGAACACCGGGGAGCTGTTTTTT
TRBJ1-2,TRBV29-1,-,-,CSVDGGVGGDYGYTF,TGCAGCGTTGATGGAGGGGTAGGTGGGGACTATGGCTACACCTTC
TRBJ1-1,TRBV30,-,-,CATSLLNTEAFF,TGTGCCACCTCCCTTCTTAACACTGAAGCTTTCTTT
TRBJ1-5,TRBV7-9,-,-,CASSLSDGTQPQHF,TGTGCCAGCAGCTTATCCGATGGCACCCAGCCCCAGCATTTT
TRBJ2-7,TRBV4-1,-,TRBD2,CASSQRGLDRDYEQYF,TGCGCCAGCAGCCAACGCGGACTAGACCGCGACTACGAGCAGTACTTC
TRBJ1-1,TRBV4-1,-,-,CASSQGTEAFF,TGCGCCAGCAGCCAAGGAACTGAAGCTTTCTTT
TRBJ2-7,TRBV13,-,-,CASSLGRGQQYF,TGTGCCAGCAGCTTAGGAAGGGGACAGCAGTACTTC
TRBJ1-4,TRBV9,-,-,CASSVGLSNEKLFF,TGTGCCAGCAGCGTAGGTCTCTCTAATGAAAAACTGTTTTTT
TRBJ1-2,TRBV6-5,-,-,CASSYSLVYGYTF,TGTGCCAGCAGTTACTCGCTTGTATATGGCTACACCTTC